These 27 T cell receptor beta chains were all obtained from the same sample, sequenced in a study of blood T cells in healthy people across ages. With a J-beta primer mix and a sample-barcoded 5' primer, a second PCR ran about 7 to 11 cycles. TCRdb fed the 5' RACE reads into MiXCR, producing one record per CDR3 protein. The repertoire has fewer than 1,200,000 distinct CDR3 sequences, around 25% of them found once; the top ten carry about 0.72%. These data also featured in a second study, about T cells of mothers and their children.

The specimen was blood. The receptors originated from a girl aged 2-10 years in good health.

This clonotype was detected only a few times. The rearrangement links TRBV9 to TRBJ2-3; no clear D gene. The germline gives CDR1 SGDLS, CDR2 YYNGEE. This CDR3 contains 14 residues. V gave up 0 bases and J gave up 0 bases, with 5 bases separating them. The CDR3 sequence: CASSVADSTDTQYF. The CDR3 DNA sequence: TGTGCCAGCAGCGTAGCTGATAGCACAGATACGCAGTATTTT. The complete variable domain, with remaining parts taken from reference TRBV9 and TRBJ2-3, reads DSGVTQTPKHLITATGQRVTLRCSPRSGDLSVYWYQQSLDQGLQFLIQYYNGEERAKGNILERFSAQQFPDLHSELNLSSLELGDSALYFCASSVADSTDTQYFGPGTRLTVL.

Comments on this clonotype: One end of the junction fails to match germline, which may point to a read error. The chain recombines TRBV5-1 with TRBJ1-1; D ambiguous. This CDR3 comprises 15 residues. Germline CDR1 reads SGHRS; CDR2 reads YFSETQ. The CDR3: CAGSLDWTKDNEAFF. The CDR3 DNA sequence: TGCGCCGGCAGCTTGGACTGGACCAAAGACAATGAAGCTTTCTTT.

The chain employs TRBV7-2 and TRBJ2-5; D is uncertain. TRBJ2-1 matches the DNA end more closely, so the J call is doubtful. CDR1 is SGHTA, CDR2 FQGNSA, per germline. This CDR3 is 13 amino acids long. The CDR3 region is CASSPRVSYEQFF. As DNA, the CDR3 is TGTGCCAGCAGCCCTCGAGTCTCCTATGAGCAGTTCTTC.

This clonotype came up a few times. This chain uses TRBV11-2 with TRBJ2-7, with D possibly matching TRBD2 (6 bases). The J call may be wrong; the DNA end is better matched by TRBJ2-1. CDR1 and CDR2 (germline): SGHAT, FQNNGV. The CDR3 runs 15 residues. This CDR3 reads CASSLDGSGDNEQFF. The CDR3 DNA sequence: TGTGCCAGCAGCTTAGACGGGAGTGGAGACAATGAGCAGTTCTTC.

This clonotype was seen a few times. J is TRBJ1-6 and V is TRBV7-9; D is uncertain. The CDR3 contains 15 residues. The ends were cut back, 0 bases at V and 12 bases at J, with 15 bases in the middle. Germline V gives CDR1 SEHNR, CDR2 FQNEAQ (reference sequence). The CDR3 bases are TGTGCCAGCAGCTTAGCGCTTGATACGATTCTACCCCTCCACTTT. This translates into CASSLALDTILPLHF.

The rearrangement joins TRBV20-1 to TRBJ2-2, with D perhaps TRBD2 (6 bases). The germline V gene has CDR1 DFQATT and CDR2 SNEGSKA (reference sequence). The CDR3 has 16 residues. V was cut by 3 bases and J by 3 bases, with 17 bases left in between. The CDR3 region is CSARGLDGPYTGELFF. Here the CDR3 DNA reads TGCAGTGCTAGGGGACTGGACGGACCCTACACCGGGGAGCTGTTTTTT.

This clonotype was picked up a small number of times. CDR3 DNA: TGCAGTGCTCACGGAGTTGAAGCTTTCTTT. Protein sequence: CSAHGVEAFF. V is TRBV20-1 and J is TRBJ1-1; no definite D call. The germline gives CDR1 DFQATT, CDR2 SNEGSKA (reference sequence). The CDR3 has 10 amino acids. V lost 5 bases to trimming and J lost 7 bases, with 8 bases between them.

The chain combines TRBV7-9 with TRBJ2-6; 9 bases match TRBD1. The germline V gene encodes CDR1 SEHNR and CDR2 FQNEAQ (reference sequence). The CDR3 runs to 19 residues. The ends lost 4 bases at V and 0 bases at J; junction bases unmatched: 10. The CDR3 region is CASSSTRTGANSGANVLTF. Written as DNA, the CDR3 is TGTGCCAGCAGCTCCACCAGGACAGGGGCTAACTCTGGGGCCAACGTCCTGACTTTC.

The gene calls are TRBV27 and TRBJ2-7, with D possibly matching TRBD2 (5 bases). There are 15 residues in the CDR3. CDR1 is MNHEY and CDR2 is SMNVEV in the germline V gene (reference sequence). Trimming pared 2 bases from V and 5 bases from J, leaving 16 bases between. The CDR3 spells CASSLQLVPRDEQYF. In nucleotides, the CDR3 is TGTGCCAGCAGTTTACAGTTGGTCCCGAGGGACGAGCAGTACTTC.

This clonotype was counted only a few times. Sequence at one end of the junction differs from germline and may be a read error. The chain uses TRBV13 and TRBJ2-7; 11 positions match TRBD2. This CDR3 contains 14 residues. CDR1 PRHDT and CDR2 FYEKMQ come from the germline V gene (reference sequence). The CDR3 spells CTSSFSGRAYEQYF. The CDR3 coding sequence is TGTACCAGCAGCTTTAGCGGGAGGGCCTACGAGCAGTACTTC.

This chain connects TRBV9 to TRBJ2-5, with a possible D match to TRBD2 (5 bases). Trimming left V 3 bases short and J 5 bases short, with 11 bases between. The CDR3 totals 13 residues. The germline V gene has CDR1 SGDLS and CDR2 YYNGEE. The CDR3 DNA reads TGTGCCAGCAGCGAGGGAGCGGTTGAGACCCAGTACTTC. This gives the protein CASSEGAVETQYF.

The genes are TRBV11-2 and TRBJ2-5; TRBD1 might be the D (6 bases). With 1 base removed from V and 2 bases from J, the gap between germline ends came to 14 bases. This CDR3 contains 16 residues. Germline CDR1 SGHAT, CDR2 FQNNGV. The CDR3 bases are TGTGCCAGCAGCTTAGTATACAGGACAGAACAAGAGACCCAGTACTTC. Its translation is CASSLVYRTEQETQYF.

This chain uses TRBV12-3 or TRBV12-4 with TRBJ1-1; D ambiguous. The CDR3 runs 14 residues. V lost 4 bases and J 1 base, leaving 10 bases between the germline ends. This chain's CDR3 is CASSSLRANTEAFF. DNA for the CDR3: TGTGCCAGCAGTTCCCTAAGAGCGAACACTGAAGCTTTCTTT.

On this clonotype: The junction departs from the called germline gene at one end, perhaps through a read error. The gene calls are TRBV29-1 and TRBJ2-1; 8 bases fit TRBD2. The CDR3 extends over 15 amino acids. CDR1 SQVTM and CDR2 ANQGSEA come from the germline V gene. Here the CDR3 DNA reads TGTACCGTCTCTGGGGGAGGCGGGAGGCTCGATGAGCAGTTCTTC. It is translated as CTVSGGGGRLDEQFF.

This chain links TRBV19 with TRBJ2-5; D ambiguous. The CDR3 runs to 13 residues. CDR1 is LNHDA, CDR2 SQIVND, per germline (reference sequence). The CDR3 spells CASSIIPQETQYF. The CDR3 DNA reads TGTGCTAGCAGCATAATACCCCAAGAGACCCAGTACTTC.

The CDR3 here is CASSLMLVRQGDEQYF. Here the CDR3 DNA reads TGTGCCAGCAGTTTAATGTTGGTGAGACAGGGGGACGAGCAGTACTTC. The rearrangement uses TRBV28 and TRBJ2-7, with 9 bases lining up with TRBD1. Germline V lookup: CDR1 MDHEN, CDR2 SYDVKM. V was clipped by 2 bases and J by 5 bases; unmatched bases: 10. CDR3 length equals 16 residues. Combining the CDR3 with reference TRBV28 and TRBJ2-7 gives the whole variable domain DVKVTQSSRYLVKRTGEKVFLECVQDMDHENMFWYRQDPGLGLRLIYFSYDVKMKEKGDIPEGYSVSREKKERFSLILESASTNQTSMYLCASSLMLVRQGDEQYFGPGTRLTVT.

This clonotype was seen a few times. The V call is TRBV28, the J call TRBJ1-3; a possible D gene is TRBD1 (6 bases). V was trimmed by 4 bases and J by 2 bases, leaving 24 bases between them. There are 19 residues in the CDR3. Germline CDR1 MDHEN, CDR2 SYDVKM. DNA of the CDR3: TGTGCCAGCAGTTCCCGGACAGTTAACATCCACCCAACTGGAAACACCATATATTTT. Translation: CASSSRTVNIHPTGNTIYF.

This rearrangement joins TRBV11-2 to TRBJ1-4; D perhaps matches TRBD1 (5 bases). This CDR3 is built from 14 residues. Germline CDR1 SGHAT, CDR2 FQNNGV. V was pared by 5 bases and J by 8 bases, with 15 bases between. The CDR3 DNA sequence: TGTGCCAGCAGCACCGGGACCGGAGTAGAAAAACTGTTTTTT. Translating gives CASSTGTGVEKLFF.

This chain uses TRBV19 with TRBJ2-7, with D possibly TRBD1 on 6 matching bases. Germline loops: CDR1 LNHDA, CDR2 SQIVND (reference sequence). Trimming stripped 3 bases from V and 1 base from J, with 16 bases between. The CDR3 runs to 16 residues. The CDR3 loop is CASSMGTGSGSYEQYF. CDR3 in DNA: TGTGCCAGTAGTATGGGCACAGGGTCCGGGTCCTACGAGCAGTACTTC.

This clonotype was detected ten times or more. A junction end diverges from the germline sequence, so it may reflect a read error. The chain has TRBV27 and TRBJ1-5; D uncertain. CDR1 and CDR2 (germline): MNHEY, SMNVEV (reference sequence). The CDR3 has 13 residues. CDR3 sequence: CASSPGLNQPQHF. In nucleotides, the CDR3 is TGCGCCAGCAGCCCCGGCCTTAATCAGCCCCAGCATTTT.

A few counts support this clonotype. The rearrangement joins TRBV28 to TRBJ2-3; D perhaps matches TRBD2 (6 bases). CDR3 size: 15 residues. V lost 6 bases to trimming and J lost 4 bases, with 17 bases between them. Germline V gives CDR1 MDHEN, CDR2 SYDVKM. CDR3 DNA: TGTGCCAGCAGCCCGGGACTCAGGCAGGCAGATACGCAGTATTTT. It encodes CASSPGLRQADTQYF.

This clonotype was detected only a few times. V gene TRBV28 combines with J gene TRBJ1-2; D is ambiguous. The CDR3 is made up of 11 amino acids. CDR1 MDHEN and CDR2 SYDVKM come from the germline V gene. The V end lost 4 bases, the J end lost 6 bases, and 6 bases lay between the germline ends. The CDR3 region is CASSSPDGYTF. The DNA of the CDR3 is TGTGCCAGCAGTTCACCTGATGGCTACACCTTC.

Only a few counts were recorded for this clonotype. The CDR3 here is CASRRLAGSTDTQYF. CDR3 nucleotides: TGTGCCAGCCGTCGACTAGCGGGGAGCACAGATACGCAGTATTTT. This sequence joins TRBV7-6 and TRBJ2-3, with 11 bases aligning to TRBD2. From germline, CDR1 is SGHVS and CDR2 FNYEAQ. The junction had 4 bases not matched to a gene; V was cut back by 8 bases and J by 0 bases. The CDR3 extends over 15 amino acids.

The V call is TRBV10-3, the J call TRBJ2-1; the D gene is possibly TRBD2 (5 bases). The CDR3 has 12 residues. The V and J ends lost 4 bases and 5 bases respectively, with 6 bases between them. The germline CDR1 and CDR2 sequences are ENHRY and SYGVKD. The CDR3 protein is CAISGGNNEQFF. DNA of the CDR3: TGTGCCATCAGTGGAGGGAACAATGAGCAGTTCTTC.

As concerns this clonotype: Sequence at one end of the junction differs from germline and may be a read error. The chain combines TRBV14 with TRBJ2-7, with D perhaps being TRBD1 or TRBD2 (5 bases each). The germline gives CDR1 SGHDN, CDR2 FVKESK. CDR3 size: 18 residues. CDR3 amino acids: CANSQEFIPGLRAYEQYF. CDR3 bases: TGTGCCAACAGCCAAGAGTTCATTCCGGGGCTTCGAGCCTACGAGCAGTACTTC.

The CDR3 nucleotides read TGTGCCAGCAGCTCCGCAGGGGGCCGGGGTCAGCCCCAGCATTTT. Residues: CASSSAGGRGQPQHF. The chain has TRBV6-2 or TRBV6-3 and TRBJ1-5, with 8 bases fitting TRBD1. The junction had 10 bases not matched to a gene; V was cut back by 6 bases and J by 6 bases. The CDR3 has 15 amino acids. In germline, CDR1 is MNHEY, CDR2 SVGEGT.

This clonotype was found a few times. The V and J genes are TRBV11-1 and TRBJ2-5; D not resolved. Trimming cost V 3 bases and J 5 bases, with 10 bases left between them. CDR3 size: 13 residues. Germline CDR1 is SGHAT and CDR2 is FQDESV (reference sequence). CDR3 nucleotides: TGTGCCAGCAGCTTTCAGCCTTGGGAGACCCAGTACTTC. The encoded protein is CASSFQPWETQYF.